The clone carrying this TCR beta chain was seen a handful of times. CDR3 length equals 14 residues. Germline CDR1 reads SGHTA; CDR2 reads FQGNSA. V lost 4 bases and J 11 bases, leaving 20 bases between the germline ends. This record comes from a study of T-cell reconstitution after alpha-beta-depleted transplantation in children. This sample's TCRbeta library carried unique molecular identifier barcodes. TCRdb processed the PCR reads anew with MiXCR; each CDR3 protein has one entry. The table records over 200,000 distinct CDR3 sequences, around 9.5% of them present only once. Material: PBMCs from the stem cell graft donor, obtained from the stem cell graft. This receptor was taken from a human donor who donated a stem cell graft to a child with acute lymphoblastic leukemia. The chain carries TRBV7-2 and TRBJ1-1, with D perhaps TRBD1 (5 bases). The CDR3 loop reads CASSSLRGDVRAFF. CDR3 DNA: TGTGCCAGCAGCTCACTCCGGGGGGATGTGAGGGCTTTCTTT.